This T cell receptor (beta chain) was obtained from a study of T cell changes during pregnancy in multiple sclerosis. Generated by immunoSEQ multiplex PCR, the TCRdb table keeps only in-frame clones and is missing some. The sample has 35,000 to 45,000 clones; about 88% are singletons. Germline CDR1 reads MNHEY; CDR2 reads SVGAGI. The CDR3 extends over 15 amino acids. Trimming removed 6 bases at V and 0 bases at J, with 11 bases between. The specimen comprised CD8+ T cells from peripheral blood mononuclear cells, sampled in the first trimester of pregnancy. The chain combines TRBV6-5 with TRBJ1-4, with D unclear. The TCR originated in a female donor with multiple sclerosis, enrolled in a pregnancy study. The CDR3 nucleotides read TGTGCCAGCAGAGGACTGAAATCAACTAATGAAAAACTGTTTTTT. As protein: CASRGLKSTNEKLFF.